A selection of T cell receptor beta chains follows, all from one sample in a study of blood T cells in healthy people across ages. One entry per CDR3 protein, called by TCRdb with MiXCR from the 5' RACE reads. The table shows around 1,600,000 distinct CDR3 sequences, with about 45% occurring only once. The sequencing sample was made of blood. The receptors originated from a woman aged 18-35 years in good health. Each CDR3 is given with its conserved first and last residue. Each record gives: V gene, clone size, J gene, CDR3 length, D gene, CDR3 DNA, CDR3 protein. A D gene is named only where the DNA matches it firmly. Where a row states a size, it is once, few, many or the class of an expanded clone; other rows omit it.

TRBV20-1	few	TRBJ2-7	14	NA	TGCAGTGCTAGAGATCAAAGAAGGGGGTACGAGCAGTACTTC	CSARDQRRGYEQYF
TRBV5-5	NA	TRBJ1-2	13	NA	TGTGCCAGCAGCGTGGGAGACGGCTATGGCTACACCTTC	CASSVGDGYGYTF
TRBV9	NA	TRBJ2-1	12	TRBD2	TGTGCCAGCAGCGTGCGGGGGGTTCAGCAGTTCTTC	CASSVRGVQQFF
TRBV10-3	few	TRBJ2-2	14	NA	TGTGCCATCAGTGAGACGGTGAACACCGGGGAGCTGTTTTTT	CAISETVNTGELFF
TRBV5-1	few	TRBJ2-3	15	TRBD1	TGCGCCAGCAGCACTAGGACAGGGGACACAGATACGCAGTATTTT	CASSTRTGDTDTQYF
TRBV5-1	NA	TRBJ2-6	17	NA	TGCGCCAGCAGCTTCGGCAGCGACTACTCTGGGGCCAACGTCCTGACTTTC	CASSFGSDYSGANVLTF
TRBV29-1	NA	TRBJ1-4	16	TRBD1	TGCGGCGTCCCGGGACAGGAGGGCTCCCTGGGGGAAAAACTGGTTTTT	CGVPGQEGSLGEKLVF
TRBV2	NA	TRBJ2-7	14	NA	TGTGCCAGCAGTGTGGCCAGGGAATACAATGAGCAGTACTTC	CASSVAREYNEQYF
TRBV29-1	few	TRBJ2-7	14	TRBD1	TGCAGCGCCTACCGGGACAGCGGTTTGTGCGAGCAGTACTTC	CSAYRDSGLCEQYF
TRBV29-1	NA	TRBJ2-7	13	NA	TGCAGCGTTGTATCACAGGGCGCTTCCGAGCAGTACTTC	CSVVSQGASEQYF
TRBV2	NA	TRBJ2-5	13	NA	TGTGCCAGCCAACCCGGGACGCAAGAGACCCAGTACTTC	CASQPGTQETQYF
TRBV24-1	few	TRBJ2-1	16	TRBD2	TGTGCCACCAGTGCACCGCGGGGGGGCCCCTACAATGAGCAGTTCTTC	CATSAPRGGPYNEQFF
TRBV20-1	many	TRBJ2-7	13	NA	TGCAGTGCTAGAGATATGCGGATCTACGAGCAGTACTTC	CSARDMRIYEQYF
TRBV20-1	few	TRBJ2-7	16	NA	TGCAGTGCTTCCGGAAATAAGCCGGGCCTCCTCTACGAGCAGTACTTC	CSASGNKPGLLYEQYF
TRBV6-4	NA	TRBJ2-7	13	NA	TGTGCCAGCAGTGAGGGACCAACGGGGGAGCAGTACTTC	CASSEGPTGEQYF
TRBV6-5	NA	TRBJ1-2	13	NA	TGTGCCAGCAGCTCAGGTCCTAACCATGGCTACACCTTC	CASSSGPNHGYTF
TRBV27	NA	TRBJ2-7	14	TRBD1	TGTGCCAGCAATTCCTTCGGGGCAGGGGGCGAGCAGTACTTC	CASNSFGAGGEQYF
TRBV28	few	TRBJ2-5	17	TRBD2	TGTGCCAGCAGTTTTGCACCCCGGACTAGCGGAGAAGAGACCCAGTACTTC	CASSFAPRTSGEETQYF
TRBV9	few	TRBJ1-2	16	NA	TGTGCCAGCAGCGCGCAAACAGGTTTATCTAACTATGGCTACACCTTC	CASSAQTGLSNYGYTF
TRBV10-3	NA	TRBJ1-1	14	NA	TGTGCCATCACGGCCCAGTGGCCGAACACTGAAGCTTTCTTT	CAITAQWPNTEAFF
TRBV7-9	few	TRBJ2-1	13	NA	TGTGCCAGCCAGCAGGGGACCTACAATGAGCAGTTCTTC	CASQQGTYNEQFF
TRBV6-6	NA	TRBJ1-5	13	NA	TGTGCCAGCAGGCAGGGTTGGGAGCAGCCCCAGCATTTT	CASRQGWEQPQHF
TRBV15	NA	TRBJ1-5	16	TRBD1	TGTGCCACCAGCAGGAGACAGGGAATCATGGGTCAGCCCCAGCATTTT	CATSRRQGIMGQPQHF
TRBV4-3	NA	TRBJ1-1	14	NA	TGCGCCAGCAGCCAAGCTAGATCGGGCCCTGAAGCTTTCTTT	CASSQARSGPEAFF
TRBV4-2	few	TRBJ1-5	15	NA	TGTGCCAGCAGCCAAGATCTTGGGGTCGGTCAGCCCCAGCATTTT	CASSQDLGVGQPQHF
TRBV5-1	few	TRBJ2-7	13	NA	TGCGCCAGCAGCTTGAAAGGGGAGAATGAGCAGTACTTC	CASSLKGENEQYF
TRBV6-2/TRBV6-3	NA	TRBJ2-7	14	TRBD1	TGTGCCAGCAGGTCAGGGGGCACAACCTACGAGCAGTACTTC	CASRSGGTTYEQYF
TRBV12-5	few	TRBJ2-3	16	TRBD2	TGTGCTAGTGGTTTTGGGACTAGCGGGAACACAGATACGCAGTATTTT	CASGFGTSGNTDTQYF